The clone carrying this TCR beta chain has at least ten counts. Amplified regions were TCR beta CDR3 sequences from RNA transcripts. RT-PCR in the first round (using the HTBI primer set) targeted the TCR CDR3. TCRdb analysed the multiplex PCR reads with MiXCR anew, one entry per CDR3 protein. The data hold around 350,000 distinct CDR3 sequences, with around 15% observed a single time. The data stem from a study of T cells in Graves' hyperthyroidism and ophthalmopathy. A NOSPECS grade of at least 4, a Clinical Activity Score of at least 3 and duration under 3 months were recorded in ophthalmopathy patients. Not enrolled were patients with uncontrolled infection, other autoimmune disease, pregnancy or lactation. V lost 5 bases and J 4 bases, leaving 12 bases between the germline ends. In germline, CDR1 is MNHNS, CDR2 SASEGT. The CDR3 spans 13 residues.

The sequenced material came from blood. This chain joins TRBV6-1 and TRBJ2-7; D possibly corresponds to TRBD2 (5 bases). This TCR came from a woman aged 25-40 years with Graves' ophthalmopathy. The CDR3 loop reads CASSPAGEYEQYF. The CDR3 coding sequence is TGTGCCAGCAGTCCTGCCGGGGAGTACGAGCAGTACTTC.